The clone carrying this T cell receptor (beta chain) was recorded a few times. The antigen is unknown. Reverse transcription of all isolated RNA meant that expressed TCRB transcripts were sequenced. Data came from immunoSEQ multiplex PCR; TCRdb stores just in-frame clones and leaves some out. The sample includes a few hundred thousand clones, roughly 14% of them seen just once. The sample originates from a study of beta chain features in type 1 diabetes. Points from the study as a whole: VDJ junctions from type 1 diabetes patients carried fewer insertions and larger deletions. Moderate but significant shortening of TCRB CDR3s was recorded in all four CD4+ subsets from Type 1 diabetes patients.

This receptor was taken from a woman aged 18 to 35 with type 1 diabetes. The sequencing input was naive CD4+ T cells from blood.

CDR3 sequence: CASSSLLAGGYNEQFF. In DNA, the CDR3 is TGTGCCAGCAGCTCCCTACTAGCGGGAGGCTACAATGAGCAGTTCTTC. The V call is TRBV11-3, the J call TRBJ2-1; 12 bases match TRBD2. Germline trimming cut 4 bases from V and 3 bases from J; bases unmatched to any gene: 4. The germline V gene has CDR1 SGHNT and CDR2 YENEEA. CDR3 length: 16 amino acids. The entire variable domain, with the rest obtained from reference TRBV11-3 and TRBJ2-1, is as follows: EAGVVQSPRYKIIEKKQPVAFWCNPISGHNTLYWYLQNLGQGPELLIRYENEEAVDDSQLPKDRFSAERLKGVDSTLKIQPAELGDSAVYLCASSSLLAGGYNEQFFGPGTRLTVL.